These T cell receptor beta chains were read from a single sample in a study of post-analysis software for immune sequencing data. TCRdb re-analysed the PCR reads in MiXCR, keeping a single row per CDR3 protein. The data hold some 690,000 distinct CDR3 sequences, with 30% observed a single time. Input material: blood. The origin of the receptors is a girl aged 10 to 17 with multiple sclerosis. CDR3s include the opening cysteine and the closing phenylalanine or tryptophan. D genes are given only for firm matches. A clone size is listed for some rows: how often the clone was seen (once, few, many), or a class if it is expanded.

NA	15	NA	TRBV5-1	TRBJ2-1	TGCGCCAGCAGCTTGGAGGTGACCACGCGAGAGACCCAGTTCTTC	CASSLEVTTRETQFF
TRBD2	15	few	TRBV3-1	TRBJ2-3	TGTGCCAGCAACCGACTAGCGGGTCCCCCAGATACGCAGTATTTT	CASNRLAGPPDTQYF
NA	15	NA	TRBV20-1	TRBJ2-3	TGCAGTGCTAGAGTAGTAACAGGGTCCCCAGATACGCAGTATTTT	CSARVVTGSPDTQYF
TRBD1	17	NA	TRBV27	TRBJ1-1	TGTGCCAGCAGTTCGCTAGGACAGGGTCCGGGAGGCGCTGAAGCTTTCTTT	CASSSLGQGPGGAEAFF
TRBD1	14	NA	TRBV11-2	TRBJ2-5	TGTGCCAGCAGCCAGACAGGGGTGGAAGAGACCCAGTACTTC	CASSQTGVEETQYF
NA	14	NA	TRBV20-1	TRBJ1-6	TGCAGTGCTAGCTCGGCAGGAGACAATTCACCCCTCCACTTT	CSASSAGDNSPLHF
TRBD1	16	few	TRBV7-9	TRBJ2-4	TGTGCCAGCAGCTCCGGGACAGGGAGAATCTCGGACATTCAGTACTTC	CASSSGTGRISDIQYF
NA	14	many	TRBV29-1	TRBJ2-1	TGCAGCGTTGAGGGCAGGGGTAACTACAATGAGCAGTTCTTC	CSVEGRGNYNEQFF
TRBD1	13	NA	TRBV4-2	TRBJ1-4	TGTGCCAGCAGCCAGCCGGGACAGAGGAAACTGTTTTTT	CASSQPGQRKLFF
NA	15	NA	TRBV7-2	TRBJ2-3	TGTGCCAGCAGCCGGGACCTCATTCGCACAGATACGCAGTATTTT	CASSRDLIRTDTQYF
TRBD2	16	NA	TRBV18	TRBJ2-3	TGTGCCAGCTTCCTAGCTCCGGGGGGTGGCACAGATACGCAGTATTTT	CASFLAPGGGTDTQYF
TRBD2	19	NA	TRBV7-9	TRBJ2-3	TGTGCCAGCAGCTTATTGGGACTAGCGGGAGGGCCAGGTACAGATACGCAGTATTTT	CASSLLGLAGGPGTDTQYF